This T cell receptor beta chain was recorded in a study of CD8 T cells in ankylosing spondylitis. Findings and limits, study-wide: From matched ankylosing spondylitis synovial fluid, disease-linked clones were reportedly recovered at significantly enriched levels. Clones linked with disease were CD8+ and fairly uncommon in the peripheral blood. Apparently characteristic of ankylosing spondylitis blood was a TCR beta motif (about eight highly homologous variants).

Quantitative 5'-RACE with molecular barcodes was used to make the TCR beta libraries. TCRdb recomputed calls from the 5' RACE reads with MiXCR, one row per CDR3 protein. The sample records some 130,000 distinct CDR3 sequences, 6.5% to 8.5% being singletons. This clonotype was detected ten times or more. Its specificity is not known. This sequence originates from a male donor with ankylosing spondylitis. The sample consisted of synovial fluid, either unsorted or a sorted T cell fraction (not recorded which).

Written as DNA, the CDR3 is TGTGCCAGCAGCCCACAAGGGGGCGGGAGGACCTTGTACCAAGAGACCCAGTACTTC. This codes for CASSPQGGGRTLYQETQYF. This chain links TRBV4-2 with TRBJ2-5; weak D call: TRBD2 (8 bases). The V gene's germline CDR1 is LGHNA and CDR2 YNFKEQ. Trimming removed 4 bases at V and 0 bases at J, with 24 bases between. This CDR3 is built from 19 residues.